One and the same sample provided the 17 T cell receptor beta chains below, sequenced in a study of T cells in Graves' hyperthyroidism and ophthalmopathy. The investigators amplified TCR beta CDR3 regions from RNA transcripts. Using the HTBI primer set, a first-round RT-PCR was run on the TCR CDR3. TCRdb reanalysed the multiplex PCR reads using MiXCR and keeps one entry per CDR3 protein. The profile shows 300,000 to 400,000 distinct CDR3 sequences, 21% of them singletons. The sequencing sample was made of blood. The receptors shown here come from a woman in her fifties or sixties with Graves' hyperthyroidism.

J is TRBJ1-4 and V is TRBV19; a weak D match, TRBD1 (6 bases). Germline V gene lookup returns CDR1 LNHDA and CDR2 SQIVND (reference sequence). This CDR3 has 15 amino acids. V shed 5 bases and J shed 0 bases, with 10 bases lying between them. CDR3 in amino acids: CASSPGQTTNEKLFF. DNA of the CDR3: TGTGCCAGTAGTCCAGGACAGACAACTAATGAAAAACTGTTTTTT.

This clonotype was seen many times. This chain uses TRBV11-2 with TRBJ2-3, with D hard to call. The CDR3 contains 13 residues. V shed 2 bases and J shed 3 bases, with 6 bases lying between them. In germline, CDR1 is SGHAT, CDR2 FQNNGV. The DNA for the CDR3 is TGTGCCAGCAGCTTAATCACAACAGATACGCAGTATTTT. Protein sequence: CASSLITTDTQYF.

This clonotype was recorded at least ten times. The gene calls are TRBV7-2 and TRBJ1-5, with D possibly matching TRBD1 (5 bases). With 2 bases removed from V and 11 bases from J, the gap between germline ends came to 7 bases. Germline loops: CDR1 SGHTA, CDR2 FQGNSA. The CDR3 spans 11 residues. The CDR3 DNA reads as TGTGCCAGCAGCTTATCAGGGACCCAGCATTTT. Translated, it gives CASSLSGTQHF.

The table lists this clonotype with a few counts. The chain uses TRBV19 and TRBJ2-7, with 9 bases aligning to TRBD1. V gave up 3 bases and J gave up 5 bases; unmatched junction bases: 5. CDR3 length equals 14 residues. In germline, CDR1 is LNHDA, CDR2 SQIVND (reference sequence). In DNA form, the CDR3 reads TGTGCCAGTAGTATCGCAGGACAGGGGAACGAGCAGTACTTC. It is translated as CASSIAGQGNEQYF.

This chain uses TRBV10-3 with TRBJ1-2; D is uncertain. Per germline, CDR1 ENHRY and CDR2 SYGVKD. The CDR3 sequence is 16 residues long. V was pared by 6 bases and J by 0 bases, with 17 bases between. The CDR3 bases are TGTGCCATCAGACCGTCCGGGAGAATAGCTAACTATGGCTACACCTTC. It is translated as CAIRPSGRIANYGYTF.

There are a few counts of this clonotype. The chain employs TRBV18 and TRBJ1-1; TRBD1 aligns across 11 bases. Germline values: CDR1 KGHSH, CDR2 LQKENI. V dropped 1 base and J dropped 7; count of bases not matched to a gene: 5. The CDR3 is 15 residues long. This CDR3 is CASSPRTGGEGEAFF. The DNA for the CDR3 is TGTGCCAGCTCACCACGGACAGGGGGCGAGGGTGAAGCTTTCTTT.

This clonotype was picked up many times. V usage is TRBV5-1 and J usage is TRBJ1-2; 7 nucleotides match TRBD1. CDR3 size: 17 residues. Germline trimming cut 1 base from V and 0 bases from J; bases unmatched to any gene: 9. Germline V gene sequence: CDR1 SGHRS, CDR2 YFSETQ. The CDR3 nucleotides read TGCGCCAGCAGCTTGCGGGAACAGGGGACGTCTAACTATGGCTACACCTTC. Translating gives CASSLREQGTSNYGYTF.

This clonotype has a count of ten or more. The chain couples TRBV11-2 to TRBJ1-3, with D possibly TRBD1 on 6 matching bases. The CDR3 loop spans 15 amino acids. V shed 0 bases and J shed 5 bases, with 11 bases lying between them. CDR1 SGHAT and CDR2 FQNNGV come from the germline V gene. The chain's CDR3 is CASSLEGTKRNTIYF. The CDR3 DNA follows: TGTGCCAGCAGCTTAGAAGGGACAAAAAGAAACACCATATATTTT.

This sequence joins TRBV10-2 and TRBJ2-7, with 10 positions matching TRBD1. The germline V gene has CDR1 WSHSY and CDR2 SAAADI. Germline trimming cut 2 bases from V and 3 bases from J; bases unmatched to any gene: 4. The CDR3 length is 15 residues. CDR3 region: CASSEAGQGYYEQYF. For the CDR3, the DNA is TGCGCCAGCAGTGAGGCGGGACAGGGGTACTACGAGCAGTACTTC.

This clonotype was observed a few times. The chain links TRBV12-3 or TRBV12-4 to TRBJ1-1; D gene uncertain. V was shortened by 6 bases and J by 4 bases, with 15 bases between the two germline ends. This CDR3 is built from 14 residues. The CDR3 spells CASSQTRGVTEAFF. The CDR3 region has the DNA TGTGCCAGCAGCCAGACCCGGGGAGTCACTGAAGCTTTCTTT.

V usage is TRBV5-1 and J usage is TRBJ2-7, with D uncertain. The CDR3 spans 14 residues. Germline CDR1 and CDR2: SGHRS and YFSETQ. The V end was cut by 2 bases, the J end by 0 bases, with 9 bases between. CDR3 nucleotide sequence: TGCGCCAGCAGCTTTAGCAGGAGCTCCTACGAGCAGTACTTC. Translation: CASSFSRSSYEQYF.

The sample holds a few counts of this clonotype. The chain employs TRBV28 and TRBJ1-4; D is possibly TRBD1 (6 bases). Between the trimmed V and J ends, which lost 6 bases and 5 bases, there was a span of 13 bases. The germline gives CDR1 MDHEN, CDR2 SYDVKM. The CDR3 is 14 amino acids. CDR3 DNA sequence: TGTGCCAGCAGGAAGGGGGGGCCAAATGAAAAACTGTTTTTT. It yields the protein CASRKGGPNEKLFF.

Remarks on this clonotype: Just one base apart from a much larger clone, this may be a read error. The V call is TRBV4-1, the J call TRBJ2-1, with 7 bases that match TRBD1. The CDR3 is 14 residues long. Germline lookup yields CDR1 MGHRA and CDR2 YSYEKL. J lost 2 bases, V lost 5 bases, and 3 bases had no gene match. CDR3 protein: CASSEQGTYNEQFF. The CDR3, as DNA: TGCGCCAGCAGCGAACAGGGGACCTACAATGAGCAGTTCTTC.

This clonotype has just a few counts. V is TRBV7-9 and J is TRBJ2-1; either TRBD1 or TRBD2 may supply D (6 bases each). V was pared by 3 bases and J by 7 bases, with 10 bases between. This CDR3 spans 13 amino acids. The germline CDR1 and CDR2 sequences are SEHNR and FQNEAQ (reference sequence). CDR3 protein: CASSFGGKNEQFF. CDR3 nucleotide sequence: TGTGCCAGCAGCTTCGGGGGCAAAAATGAGCAGTTCTTC.

This clonotype was recorded a few times. This may be a read error: a much more frequent sequence differs by one nucleotide. CDR3 sequence: CASSLAASTGELVF. In DNA, the CDR3 is TGTGCCAGCAGCTTAGCGGCTAGCACCGGGGAGCTGGTTTTT. The chain couples TRBV7-9 to TRBJ2-2, with D possibly being TRBD2 (5 bases). CDR3 length: 14 residues. Germline CDR1 reads SEHNR; CDR2 reads FQNEAQ (reference sequence).

This clonotype was observed at least ten times. This rearrangement joins TRBV18 to TRBJ1-3; TRBD1 aligns across 10 bases. Trimming took 1 base from V and 4 from J; bases not matched to a gene: 7. CDR3 length equals 17 residues. Germline loops: CDR1 KGHSH, CDR2 LQKENI. CDR3 nucleotides: TGTGCCAGCTCACCACGGCCGGGACAGGGGTCCGGAAACACCATATATTTT. Amino acid sequence: CASSPRPGQGSGNTIYF.

This clonotype appeared many times. In DNA form, the CDR3 reads TGCAGTGCTAGAGAATGGGACGGTGGCAATCAGCCCCAGCATTTT. Translated: CSAREWDGGNQPQHF. The rearrangement links TRBV20-1 to TRBJ1-5; maybe TRBD1 (5 bases). Germline CDR1 is DFQATT and CDR2 is SNEGSKA (reference sequence). V was cut by 0 bases and J by 2 bases, with 11 bases left in between. This CDR3 is built from 15 residues.